The next 5 T cell receptor beta chains were all read from a single sample in a study of control samples from healthy donors and cancer patients. TCRdb keeps only in-frame clones here, not all; method: immunoSEQ multiplex PCR. The table lists more than 95,000 clones, roughly 93% of them singletons, with over 8% in the top ten. The sample comprised blood. The origin of the receptors is a man in his late teens or twenties in good health.

This sequence joins TRBV19 and TRBJ1-1; 8 bases map to TRBD1. The CDR3 runs 17 residues. The junction had 11 bases not matched to a gene; V was cut back by 5 bases and J by 0 bases. Germline V gene sequence: CDR1 LNHDA, CDR2 SQIVND (reference sequence). CDR3 sequence reads: CASSPGTGLPLNTEAFF. CDR3 bases: TGTGCCAGTAGTCCGGGGACAGGCCTGCCTCTGAACACTGAAGCTTTCTTT.

This clone was seen only a few times. The gene calls are TRBV25-1 and TRBJ1-5, with D possibly being TRBD1 (5 bases). V lost 3 bases to trimming and J lost 6 bases, with 15 bases between them. The length of the CDR3 is 15 residues. The V gene's germline CDR1 is MGHDK and CDR2 SYGVNS. CDR3 protein: CASSEGRGLGQPQHF. The CDR3 DNA follows: TGTGCCAGCAGTGAGGGACGGGGCCTTGGTCAGCCCCAGCATTTT.

The V gene is TRBV18, the J gene TRBJ2-7, with TRBD2 as a possible D gene (6 bases). The CDR3 totals 14 residues. Per the germline V gene, CDR1 is KGHSH and CDR2 is LQKENI. The V gene lost 2 bases and the J gene lost 7 bases, with 15 bases spanning the gap. CDR3 in amino acids: CASSPVMEGTEQYF. The CDR3 nucleotides are TGTGCCAGCTCACCAGTGATGGAGGGTACTGAGCAGTACTTC.

The genes are TRBV15 and TRBJ2-2; D unclear. Trimming took 3 bases from V and 5 from J, leaving 7 bases between them. This CDR3 has 13 amino acids. CDR1 is LNHNV, CDR2 YYDKDF, per germline (reference sequence). The CDR3 protein is CATSSLGTGELFF. CDR3 DNA: TGTGCCACCAGCAGCTTGGGGACCGGGGAGCTGTTTTTT.

V gene TRBV4-2 combines with J gene TRBJ2-5; 10 bases fit TRBD2. Looked up from germline, CDR1 is LGHNA and CDR2 is YNFKEQ. V shed 4 bases and J 1 base; nucleotides not matched to a gene: 6. This CDR3 spans 16 amino acids. The chain's CDR3 is CASSRGLAAVQETQYF. CDR3 bases: TGTGCCAGCAGCCGTGGACTAGCGGCTGTCCAAGAGACCCAGTACTTC.